This T cell receptor beta chain originates from a study of blood T cell repertoires in COVID-19. Study-wide background: Samples representing acute and convalescent COVID-19 were sourced from the United States, Italy and Spain. The analysed material was cDNA or gDNA that came from T cells, B-cell-depleted T cells, or PBMCs.

How the authors handled the data: Reference gene primer amplification in the assay estimated nucleated cell counts. The protocol was immunoSEQ multiplex PCR, while the TCRdb copy is restricted to in-frame clones and leaves out a portion. The DNA gave D and trimming, while V, J and clone size come from that table. This table has roughly 180,000 clones, 70% to 90% appearing once. Looked up from germline, CDR1 is SNHLY and CDR2 is FYNNEI. The V gene end was trimmed by 7 bases and the J gene end by 3 bases; junction bases not matched to a gene: 5. The CDR3 length is 14 residues. Sequenced material: peripheral blood. The chain links TRBV2 to TRBJ2-2, with TRBD2 identical over 7 bases. This sequence was found in a woman aged 25 to 39 with acute or convalescent COVID-19. CDR3: CASKASGYTGELFF. In nucleotides, the CDR3 is TGTGCCAGCAAGGCTAGCGGATACACCGGGGAGCTGTTTTTT.